This T cell receptor (beta chain) was found in a study of shared clonotypes between healthy human individuals. Study-level results: Only a few donors were included, so the genetic and exposure-history diversity represented was limited.

Some clones are missing from TCRdb's copy, which holds only in-frame ones; the method was immunoSEQ multiplex PCR. Of some 2 million clones listed, approximately 95% are singletons. The CDR3 is made up of 15 amino acids. Per the germline V gene, CDR1 is SGHAT and CDR2 is FQNNGV. With V trimmed by 4 bases and J by 5 bases, 9 bases remained unmatched. The CD4+ fraction was divided into a CD45RA+ naive subset and a CD45RA-negative memory subset. On this clone: Its target is not known.

The rearrangement uses TRBV11-2 and TRBJ2-5; 8 bases are a match to TRBD2. Sequencing was done on a sample of naive CD4+ T cells sorted from blood. The subset was: CD45RA+ positively selected. This receptor was identified in a man between 18 and 35 years old in good health. CDR3 residues: CASSWAGRGEETQYF. CDR3 DNA: TGTGCCAGCAGCTGGGCTGGGCGGGGGGAGGAGACCCAGTACTTC.